This T cell receptor (beta chain) emerged from a study of T cells in Graves' hyperthyroidism and ophthalmopathy. Study results and limitations: Among thyroid clonotypes expanded above 0.001, most also appeared in blood.

Template material for amplifying TCR beta CDR3 regions consisted of RNA transcripts. With the HTBI primer set, the TCR CDR3 went through a first round of RT-PCR. TCRdb passed the multiplex PCR reads through MiXCR, listing each CDR3 protein once. The sample yields about 680,000 distinct CDR3 sequences, roughly 32% seen once. This clonotype was observed once. Its target is unknown. Patients counted as stable if ophthalmopathy did not develop within 18 months. The hyperthyroidism patients had all been newly diagnosed, and their disease duration was under 2 months. Their ages ranged from 18 to 65 years. Fresh 10 ml peripheral blood yielded PBMCs. Source material: blood. The clonotype was recovered from a woman in her 40s with Graves' hyperthyroidism.

CDR3 nucleotides: TGTGCCAGTAGTAGGGAGGCACCTTTGAACACTGAAGCTTTCTTT. This encodes CASSREAPLNTEAFF. This sequence joins TRBV19 and TRBJ1-1, with D uncertain. Looked up from germline, CDR1 is LNHDA and CDR2 is SQIVND (reference sequence). This CDR3 spans 15 amino acids. V was clipped by 4 bases and J by 0 bases, with 12 bases between them.